This is a list of T cell receptor beta chains from one sample in a study of blood T cell repertoires in COVID-19. Some clones are missing from TCRdb's copy, which holds only in-frame ones; the method was immunoSEQ multiplex PCR. This table has roughly 290,000 clones, over 75% appearing once. The sequenced sample consisted of peripheral blood. These TCRs come from a woman between 50 and 59 years old who had recovered from COVID-19. Both conserved end residues are part of each CDR3. D genes are given only for firm matches. Clone size is not always given. Where it is, it says once, few, many or a class for expanded clones.

.	TRBV3-1/TRBV3-2	TRBD2	TRBJ2-5	TGTGCCAGCAGCCAGCCCGGGACTAGCGGTCAAGAGACCCAGTACTTC	CASSQPGTSGQETQYF
.	TRBV19	.	TRBJ1-5	TGTGCCAGTAGTATAGCGCCAGATTATAGCAATCAGCCCCAGCATTTT	CASSIAPDYSNQPQHF
.	TRBV7-2	TRBD1	TRBJ2-7	TGTGCCAGCAGTCCAAGGACAGGGCTCCCCTACGAGCAGTACTTC	CASSPRTGLPYEQYF
.	TRBV4-1	TRBD2	TRBJ2-1	TGCGCCAGCAGCCAATCCGGACTAGCGGGAGTCGTCTCTCGGGACAATGAGCAGTTCTTC	CASSQSGLAGVVSRDNEQFF
.	TRBV9	TRBD2	TRBJ2-3	TGTGCCAGCAGCGTCCTAGCGGGGGGAGGGGATACGCAGTATTTT	CASSVLAGGGDTQYF
.	TRBV5-6	TRBD2	TRBJ2-7	TGTGCCAGCAGCCGGGGGGACGGTGCCTACGAGCAGTACTTC	CASSRGDGAYEQYF
.	TRBV5-6	.	TRBJ1-2	TGTGCCAGCAGCTGGGAAAACCACAGGGTCTATGGCTACACCTTC	CASSWENHRVYGYTF
.	TRBV5-8	.	TRBJ2-2	TGTGCCAGCAGCCATCTCGGGGGTTATACCGGGGAGCTGTTTTTT	CASSHLGGYTGELFF
once	TRBV28	.	TRBJ1-4	TGTGCCAGCAGGGGTACAGGAAGGACTAATGAAAAACTGTTTTTT	CASRGTGRTNEKLFF
.	TRBV11-2	.	TRBJ1-1	TGTGCCAGCAGCACGACAGATAACACTGAAGCTTTCTTT	CASSTTDNTEAFF
.	TRBV5-6	.	TRBJ2-5	TGTGCCAGCAGCGATCCCGGCGGCGAGATTACGAAGACCCAGTACTTC	CASSDPGGEITKTQYF
.	TRBV6-1	.	TRBJ1-2	TGTGCCAGCAGTGAATATCCGCGGGGGCCGGATGGCTACACCTTC	CASSEYPRGPDGYTF
.	TRBV4-2	TRBD1	TRBJ1-3	TGTGCCAGCAGCCCTCGGACAGGTAACTCTGGAAACACCATATATTTT	CASSPRTGNSGNTIYF
.	TRBV5-1	.	TRBJ2-5	TGCGCCAGCAGCTACGGCGGAGCTGTGGAGACCCAGTACTTC	CASSYGGAVETQYF
.	TRBV30	TRBD1	TRBJ2-5	TGTGCCTGGAGTGAGGACAGGCGAGAGACCCAGTACTTC	CAWSEDRRETQYF
.	TRBV30	.	TRBJ2-2	TGTGCCTCTGGGGCCGCAGCGCTTGTCGGGGAGCTGTTTTTT	CASGAAALVGELFF
.	TRBV6-2/TRBV6-3	.	TRBJ2-1	TGTGCCAGCAGTTACTCGGACTTTCGTTCCGTGGAGCAGTTCTTC	CASSYSDFRSVEQFF
once	TRBV6-6	TRBD1	TRBJ1-2	TGTGCCAGCACCCCCTCGGGACAGAGAGGCTACACCTTC	CASTPSGQRGYTF
.	TRBV7-9	.	TRBJ2-1	TGTGCCAGCAGCTTAGAGGGGCCGTGGGAGCAGTTCTTC	CASSLEGPWEQFF
.	TRBV7-2	TRBD1	TRBJ2-7	TGTGCCAGCAGCTTAGCGGGACAGGGGGCTACGTACTTC	CASSLAGQGATYF
.	TRBV6-5	TRBD1	TRBJ2-7	TGTGCCAGCGGACAGGGAACTCAGTACGAGCAGTACTTC	CASGQGTQYEQYF
few	TRBV6-5	TRBD1	TRBJ1-6	TGTGCCAGCAGTTTGACAGGGGTTCCAAATAATTCACCCCTCCACTTT	CASSLTGVPNNSPLHF
.	TRBV6-6	.	TRBJ2-7	TGTGCCAGCAGAACGAACAGTTACGAGCAGTACTTC	CASRTNSYEQYF
.	TRBV5-6	.	TRBJ1-1	TGTGCCAGCAGCCTAGGACAGAGAATGAACACTGAAGCTTTCTTT	CASSLGQRMNTEAFF
.	TRBV5-8	.	TRBJ2-3	TGTGCCAGCAGCTTGGATATAGATACGCAGTATTTT	CASSLDIDTQYF
.	TRBV19	TRBD2	TRBJ2-5	TGTGCCAGTAGTATAGGGGGGAGGCGGGAGAGCGAGACCCAGTACTTC	CASSIGGRRESETQYF
.	TRBV3-1/TRBV3-2	.	TRBJ2-1	TGTGCCAGCGGGCGGGTCTCCTACAATGAGCAGTTCTTC	CASGRVSYNEQFF
.	TRBV19	TRBD1	TRBJ1-5	TGTGCCAGTAACCCATCTGCAACAGGGGTAAATCAGCCCCAGCATTTT	CASNPSATGVNQPQHF
.	TRBV30	.	TRBJ1-3	TGTGCCTGGAGTGTACTGACAGAGCTCACTGGAAACACCATATATTTT	CAWSVLTELTGNTIYF
once	TRBV5-8	.	TRBJ2-4	TGTGCCAGCAGCGCCGGGGGCAGGGGGTTGGCCAAAAACATTCAGTACTTC	CASSAGGRGLAKNIQYF
.	TRBV4-1	TRBD2	TRBJ2-1	TGCGCCAGCAGCCAAGATCAGGCTAGCGGGTACAATGAGCAGTTCTTC	CASSQDQASGYNEQFF
once	TRBV30	TRBD1	TRBJ1-4	TGTGCCTGGGGGGACAGACTTAATGAAAAACTGTTTTTT	CAWGDRLNEKLFF
.	TRBV2	.	TRBJ2-1	TGTGCCAGCAGTTCACTAGCAGATGAGCAGTTCTTC	CASSSLADEQFF
.	TRBV5-1	TRBD2	TRBJ2-7	TGCGCCAGCAGCGAGACTAGCGGGAGTGTCAACGAGCAGTACTTC	CASSETSGSVNEQYF
.	TRBV7-3	.	TRBJ2-1	TGTGCCAGCAGCTTCTTGGCAGGGAGGAATGAGCAGTTCTTC	CASSFLAGRNEQFF
few	TRBV4-1	TRBD1	TRBJ1-4	TGCGCCAGCAGCCACGTACAGGGGGCCGGTGAAAAACTGTTTTTT	CASSHVQGAGEKLFF
.	TRBV3-1/TRBV3-2	.	TRBJ1-3	TGTGCCAGCAGCCAAGAAGCGGGGTCTGGAAACACCATATATTTT	CASSQEAGSGNTIYF
.	TRBV19	.	TRBJ1-1	TGTGCCAGTAGCTATGCAGGGCTAAACACTGAAGCTTTCTTT	CASSYAGLNTEAFF
.	TRBV9	.	TRBJ2-3	TGTGCCAGCAGCGAGACAGGTACTAGCACAGATACGCAGTATTTT	CASSETGTSTDTQYF
.	TRBV6-5	TRBD1	TRBJ1-3	TGTGCCAGCAGTTGGAGGGACAGGGCGAAAGGAAACACCATATATTTT	CASSWRDRAKGNTIYF
.	TRBV7-3	TRBD1	TRBJ1-5	TGTGCCAGCAGCTCGACGAACAGGGGGTTTGGGAATCAGCCCCAGCATTTT	CASSSTNRGFGNQPQHF
.	TRBV7-3	TRBD2	TRBJ2-3	TGTGCCAGCAGCTTGGGACTAGGGGGGGGCACAGATACGCAGTATTTT	CASSLGLGGGTDTQYF
.	TRBV7-9	.	TRBJ1-3	TGTGCCAGCAGCTTAGCCAGCTCTGGAAACACCATATATTTT	CASSLASSGNTIYF
.	TRBV23-1	.	TRBJ2-7	TGCGCCAGCAGTCATCAGGGGCGCGGATGCAGGGAGCAGTACTTC	CASSHQGRGCREQYF
.	TRBV19	.	TRBJ1-2	TGTGCCAGTAGGATCCGGGATGCTAACTATGGCTACACCTTC	CASRIRDANYGYTF
.	TRBV19	.	TRBJ2-5	TGTGCCAGTAGGACAAATGGCCAAGAGACCCAGTACTTC	CASRTNGQETQYF
.	TRBV10-3	TRBD2	TRBJ2-5	TGTGCCATCAGTGTTGAGGGGAGGGCCCGGGAGACCCAGTACTTC	CAISVEGRARETQYF
once	TRBV19	.	TRBJ1-2	TGTGCCAGTACCACGGGGGGGACATCTGGCTACACCTTC	CASTTGGTSGYTF
.	TRBV4-1	.	TRBJ1-5	TGCGCCAGCAGCCGGGAGGGCCCGGTGGTTCAGCCCCAGCATTTT	CASSREGPVVQPQHF
.	TRBV4-3	.	TRBJ2-5	TGCGCCAGCAGCCAAGCAGTAACAGAGACCCAGTACTTC	CASSQAVTETQYF
.	TRBV7-9	.	TRBJ2-1	TGTGCCAGCAGCCACAACGCGGATAATGAGCAGTTCTTC	CASSHNADNEQFF
.	TRBV10-3	.	TRBJ1-2	TGTGCCATCAGGAACGACCGGTCAGGCTTTAACTATGGCTACACCTTC	CAIRNDRSGFNYGYTF
.	TRBV10-3	.	TRBJ1-3	TGTGCCAGGAGGGCAGGGCCCGACTCTGGAAACACCATATATTTT	CARRAGPDSGNTIYF
few	TRBV3-1/TRBV3-2	.	TRBJ2-7	TGTGCCAGCAGCCAAGAGTTCCGGTCAGGGATCAACGAGCAGTACTTC	CASSQEFRSGINEQYF
once	TRBV30	TRBD1	TRBJ1-6	TGTGCCTGGGGGGGACAGGGGGTCTATAATTCACCCCTCCACTTT	CAWGGQGVYNSPLHF
.	TRBV10-2	TRBD2	TRBJ2-7	TGCGCCAGCCGACTAGCGGGAGGAACCTACGAGCAGTACTTC	CASRLAGGTYEQYF
.	TRBV19	.	TRBJ1-2	TGTGCCACCAAGAGTTCGGGGACACGCCTTATCCCCTATGGCTACACCTTC	CATKSSGTRLIPYGYTF